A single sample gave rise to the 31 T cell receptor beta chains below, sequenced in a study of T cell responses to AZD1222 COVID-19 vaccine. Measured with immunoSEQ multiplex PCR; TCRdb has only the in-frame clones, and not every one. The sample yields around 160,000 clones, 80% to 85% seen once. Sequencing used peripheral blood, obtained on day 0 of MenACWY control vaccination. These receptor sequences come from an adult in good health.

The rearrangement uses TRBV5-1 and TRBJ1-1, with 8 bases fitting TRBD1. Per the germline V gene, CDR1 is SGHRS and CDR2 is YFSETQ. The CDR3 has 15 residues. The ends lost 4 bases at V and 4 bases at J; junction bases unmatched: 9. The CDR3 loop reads CASSPGQGGVTEAFF. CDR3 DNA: TGCGCCAGCAGCCCAGGACAGGGAGGGGTCACTGAAGCTTTCTTT.

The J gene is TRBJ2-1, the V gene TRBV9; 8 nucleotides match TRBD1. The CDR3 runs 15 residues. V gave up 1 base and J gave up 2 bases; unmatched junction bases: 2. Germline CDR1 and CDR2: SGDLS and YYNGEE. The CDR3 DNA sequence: TGTGCCAGCAGCGTACAGGGGGCCGCCTACAATGAGCAGTTCTTC. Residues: CASSVQGAAYNEQFF.

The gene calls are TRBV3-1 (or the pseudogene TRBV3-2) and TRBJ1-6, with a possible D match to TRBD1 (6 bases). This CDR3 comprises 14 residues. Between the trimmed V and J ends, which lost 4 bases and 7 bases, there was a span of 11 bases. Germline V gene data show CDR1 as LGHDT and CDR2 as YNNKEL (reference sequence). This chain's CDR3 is CASSLHGQNSPLHF. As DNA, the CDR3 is TGTGCCAGCAGCCTTCATGGACAGAATTCACCCCTCCACTTT.

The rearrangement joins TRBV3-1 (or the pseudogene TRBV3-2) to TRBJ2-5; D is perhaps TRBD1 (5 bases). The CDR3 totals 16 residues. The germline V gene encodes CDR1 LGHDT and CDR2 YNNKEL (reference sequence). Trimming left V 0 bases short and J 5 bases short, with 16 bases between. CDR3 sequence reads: CASSQDRVGVWETQYF. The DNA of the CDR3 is TGTGCCAGCAGCCAAGATCGTGTAGGGGTATGGGAGACCCAGTACTTC.

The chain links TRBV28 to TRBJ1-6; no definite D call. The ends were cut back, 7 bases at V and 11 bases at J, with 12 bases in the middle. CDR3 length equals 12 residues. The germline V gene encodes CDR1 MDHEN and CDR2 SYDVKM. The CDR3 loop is CASIAGGTPLHF. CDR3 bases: TGTGCCAGCATTGCCGGCGGGACACCCCTCCACTTT.

CDR3 region: CSAPDNLGAFF. CDR3 nucleotide sequence: TGCAGTGCCCCGGACAATCTCGGCGCTTTCTTT. The V call is TRBV20-1, the J call TRBJ1-1; a possible D gene is TRBD1 (5 bases). V lost 6 bases and J lost 11, with 16 bases in between. The CDR3 loop spans 11 amino acids. Germline V lookup: CDR1 DFQATT, CDR2 SNEGSKA (reference sequence).

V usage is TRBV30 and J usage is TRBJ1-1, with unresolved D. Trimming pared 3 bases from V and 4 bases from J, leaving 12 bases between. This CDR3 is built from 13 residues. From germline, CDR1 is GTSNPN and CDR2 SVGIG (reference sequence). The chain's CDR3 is CAWRVDLGTEAFF. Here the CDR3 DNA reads TGTGCCTGGAGGGTGGACCTGGGCACTGAAGCTTTCTTT.

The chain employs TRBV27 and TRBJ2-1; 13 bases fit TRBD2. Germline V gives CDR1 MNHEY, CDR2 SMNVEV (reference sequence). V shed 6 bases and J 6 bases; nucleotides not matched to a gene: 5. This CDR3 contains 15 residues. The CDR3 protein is CASSSTSGGGNEQFF. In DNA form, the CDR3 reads TGTGCCAGCAGCTCAACTAGCGGGGGGGGCAATGAGCAGTTCTTC.

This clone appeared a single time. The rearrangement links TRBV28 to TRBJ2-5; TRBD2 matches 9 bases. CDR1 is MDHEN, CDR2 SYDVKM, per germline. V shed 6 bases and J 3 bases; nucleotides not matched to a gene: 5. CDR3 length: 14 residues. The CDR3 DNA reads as TGTGCCAGCAGGGGAGCGGGGGGAAAAGAGACCCAGTACTTC. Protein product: CASRGAGGKETQYF.

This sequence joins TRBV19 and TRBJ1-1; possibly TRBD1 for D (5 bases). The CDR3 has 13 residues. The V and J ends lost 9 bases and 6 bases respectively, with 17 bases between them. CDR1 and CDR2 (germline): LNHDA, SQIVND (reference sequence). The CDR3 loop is CASTSQLRAEAFF. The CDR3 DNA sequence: TGTGCCAGCACTAGCCAGCTCAGGGCTGAAGCTTTCTTT.

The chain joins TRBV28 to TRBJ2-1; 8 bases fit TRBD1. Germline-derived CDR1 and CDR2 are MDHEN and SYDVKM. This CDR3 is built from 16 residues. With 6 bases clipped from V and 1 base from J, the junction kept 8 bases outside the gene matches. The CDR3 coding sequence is TGTGCCAGCAGCTTCGCTCAGGGGGCTTCCTACAATGAGCAGTTCTTC. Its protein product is CASSFAQGASYNEQFF.

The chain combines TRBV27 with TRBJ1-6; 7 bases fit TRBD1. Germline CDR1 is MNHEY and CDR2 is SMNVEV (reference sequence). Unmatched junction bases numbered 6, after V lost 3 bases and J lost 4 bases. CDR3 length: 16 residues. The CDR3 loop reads CASSLQGEAYNSPLHF. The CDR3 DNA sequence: TGTGCCAGCAGTTTGCAGGGGGAAGCATATAATTCACCCCTCCACTTT.

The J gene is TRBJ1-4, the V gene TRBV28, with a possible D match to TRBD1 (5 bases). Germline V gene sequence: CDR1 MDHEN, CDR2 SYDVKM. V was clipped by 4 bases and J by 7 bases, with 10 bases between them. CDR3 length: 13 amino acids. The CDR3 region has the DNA TGTGCCAGCAGTTCCAGGGTGGGTGAAAAACTGTTTTTT. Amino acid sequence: CASSSRVGEKLFF. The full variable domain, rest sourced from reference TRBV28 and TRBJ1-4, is DVKVTQSSRYLVKRTGEKVFLECVQDMDHENMFWYRQDPGLGLRLIYFSYDVKMKEKGDIPEGYSVSREKKERFSLILESASTNQTSMYLCASSSRVGEKLFFGSGTQLSVL.

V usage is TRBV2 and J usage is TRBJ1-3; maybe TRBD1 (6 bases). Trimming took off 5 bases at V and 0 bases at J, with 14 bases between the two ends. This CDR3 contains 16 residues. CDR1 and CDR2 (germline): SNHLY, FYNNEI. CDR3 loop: CASSWNRASSGNTIYF. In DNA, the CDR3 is TGTGCCAGCAGTTGGAACAGGGCTAGCTCTGGAAACACCATATATTTT.

The CDR3 DNA reads as TGTGCCAGCAGTTTATGGACAGGGGGTCGGGAGACCCAGTACTTC. Its protein product is CASSLWTGGRETQYF. The V and J genes are TRBV27 and TRBJ2-5; 10 bases agree with TRBD1. CDR3 length equals 15 residues. CDR1 is MNHEY and CDR2 is SMNVEV in the germline V gene (reference sequence). V gave up 1 base and J gave up 5 bases; unmatched junction bases: 4.

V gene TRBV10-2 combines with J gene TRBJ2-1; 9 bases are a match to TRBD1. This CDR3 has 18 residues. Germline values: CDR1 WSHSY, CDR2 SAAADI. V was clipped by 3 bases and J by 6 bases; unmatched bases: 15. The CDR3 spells CASSESPGTGIKANEQFF. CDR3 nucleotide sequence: TGCGCCAGCAGTGAATCTCCCGGGACAGGGATCAAGGCCAATGAGCAGTTCTTC.

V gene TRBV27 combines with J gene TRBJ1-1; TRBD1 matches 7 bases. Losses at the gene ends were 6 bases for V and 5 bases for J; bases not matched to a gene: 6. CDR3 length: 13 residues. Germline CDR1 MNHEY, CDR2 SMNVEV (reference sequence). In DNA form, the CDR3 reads TGTGCCAGCAGCTTGGTACAGGGGACTGAAGCTTTCTTT. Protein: CASSLVQGTEAFF.

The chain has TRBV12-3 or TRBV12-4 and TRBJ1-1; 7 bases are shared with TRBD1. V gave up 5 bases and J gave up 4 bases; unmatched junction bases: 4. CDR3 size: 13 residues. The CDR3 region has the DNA TGTGCCAGCAGTGTGGGACAGCTCACTGAAGCTTTCTTT. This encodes CASSVGQLTEAFF.

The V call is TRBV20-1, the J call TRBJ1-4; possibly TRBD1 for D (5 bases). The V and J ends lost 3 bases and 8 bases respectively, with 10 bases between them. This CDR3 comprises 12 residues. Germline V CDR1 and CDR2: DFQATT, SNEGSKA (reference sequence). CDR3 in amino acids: CSASGGGEKLFF. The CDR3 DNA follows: TGCAGTGCTAGTGGGGGAGGCGAAAAACTGTTTTTT.

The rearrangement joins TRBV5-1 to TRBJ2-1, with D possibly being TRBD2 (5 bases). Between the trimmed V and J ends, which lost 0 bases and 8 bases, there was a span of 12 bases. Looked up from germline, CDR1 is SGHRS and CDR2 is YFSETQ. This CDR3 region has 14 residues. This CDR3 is CASSLAIGVDEQFF. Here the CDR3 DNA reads TGCGCCAGCAGCTTGGCGATCGGGGTGGATGAGCAGTTCTTC.

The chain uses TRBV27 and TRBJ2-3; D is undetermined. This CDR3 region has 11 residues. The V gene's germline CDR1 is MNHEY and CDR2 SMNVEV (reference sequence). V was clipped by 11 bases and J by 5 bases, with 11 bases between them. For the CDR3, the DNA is TGTGCCGTAAGCTTGGGAGATACGCAGTATTTT. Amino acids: CAVSLGDTQYF.

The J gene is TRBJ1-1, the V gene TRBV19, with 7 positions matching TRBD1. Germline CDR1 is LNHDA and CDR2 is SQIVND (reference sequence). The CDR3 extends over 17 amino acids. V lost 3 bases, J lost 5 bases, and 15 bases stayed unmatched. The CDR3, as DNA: TGTGCCAGTAGTATCCTAGGAGGGGGCGCATGGGGGACTGAAGCTTTCTTT. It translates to CASSILGGGAWGTEAFF. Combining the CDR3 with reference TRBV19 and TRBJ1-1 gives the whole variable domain DGGITQSPKYLFRKEGQNVTLSCEQNLNHDAMYWYRQDPGQGLRLIYYSQIVNDFQKGDIAEGYSVSREKKESFPLTVTSAQKNPTAFYLCASSILGGGAWGTEAFFGQGTRLTVV.

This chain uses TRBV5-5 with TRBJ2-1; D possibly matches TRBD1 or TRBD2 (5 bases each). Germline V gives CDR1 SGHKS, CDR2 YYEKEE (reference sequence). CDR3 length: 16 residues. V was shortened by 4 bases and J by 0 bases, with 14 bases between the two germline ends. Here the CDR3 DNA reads TGTGCCAGCAGCCCGGGGCATCCCGGCTCCTACAATGAGCAGTTCTTC. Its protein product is CASSPGHPGSYNEQFF.

The CDR3, as DNA: TGTGCCAGCAGCTTAGAGCGCAGGGACTATGGCTACACCTTC. Amino acid sequence: CASSLERRDYGYTF. This chain uses TRBV11-2 with TRBJ1-2, with D possibly matching TRBD1 (5 bases). The germline V gene has CDR1 SGHAT and CDR2 FQNNGV. The CDR3 totals 14 residues. Trimming shortened V by 0 bases and J by 3 bases, and 8 bases separated the two germline ends.

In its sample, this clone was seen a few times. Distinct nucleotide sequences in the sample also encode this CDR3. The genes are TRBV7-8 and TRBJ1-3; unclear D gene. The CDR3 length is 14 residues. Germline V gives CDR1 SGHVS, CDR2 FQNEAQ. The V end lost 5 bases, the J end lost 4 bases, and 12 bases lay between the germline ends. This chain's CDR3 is CASSLAGFGNTIYF. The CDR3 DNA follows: TGTGCCAGCAGCCTCGCCGGGTTCGGAAACACCATATATTTT.

CDR3 loop: CASSLGRVYEQYF. Here the CDR3 DNA reads TGTGCCAGCAGTTTGGGTCGGGTCTACGAGCAGTACTTC. The genes are TRBV27 and TRBJ2-7; no definite D call. This CDR3 contains 13 residues. From germline, CDR1 is MNHEY and CDR2 SMNVEV (reference sequence). Trimming cost V 3 bases and J 3 bases, with 9 bases left between them.

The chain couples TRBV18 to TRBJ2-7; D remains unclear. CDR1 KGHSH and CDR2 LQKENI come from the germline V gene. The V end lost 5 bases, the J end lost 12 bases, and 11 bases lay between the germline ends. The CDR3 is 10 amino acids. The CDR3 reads CASSFKERYV. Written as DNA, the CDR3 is TGTGCCAGCTCATTTAAGGAGAGGTACGTC.

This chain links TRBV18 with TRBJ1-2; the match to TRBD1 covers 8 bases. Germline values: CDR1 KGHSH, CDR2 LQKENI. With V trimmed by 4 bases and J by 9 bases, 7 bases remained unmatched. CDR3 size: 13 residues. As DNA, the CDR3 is TGTGCCAGCTCACTATCCGGGACAGGAAGCTACACCTTC. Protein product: CASSLSGTGSYTF.

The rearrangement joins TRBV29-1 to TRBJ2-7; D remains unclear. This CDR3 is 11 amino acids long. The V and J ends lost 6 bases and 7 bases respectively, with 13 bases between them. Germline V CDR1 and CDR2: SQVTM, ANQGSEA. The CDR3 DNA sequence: TGCAGCGTCGCTGGCTCAATAGAGCAGTACTTC. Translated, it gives CSVAGSIEQYF.

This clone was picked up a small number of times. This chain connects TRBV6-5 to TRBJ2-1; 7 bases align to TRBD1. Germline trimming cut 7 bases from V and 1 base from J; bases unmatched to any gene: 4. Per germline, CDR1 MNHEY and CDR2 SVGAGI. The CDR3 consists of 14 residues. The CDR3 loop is CASTKGQSYNEQFF. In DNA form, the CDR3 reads TGTGCCAGCACCAAGGGACAGTCCTACAATGAGCAGTTCTTC.

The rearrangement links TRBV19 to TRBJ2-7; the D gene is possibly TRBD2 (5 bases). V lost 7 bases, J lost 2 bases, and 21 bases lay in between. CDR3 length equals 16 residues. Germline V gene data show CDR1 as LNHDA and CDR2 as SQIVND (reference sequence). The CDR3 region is CASTPRRGTGTYEQYF. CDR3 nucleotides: TGTGCCAGTACCCCCCGCCGTGGCACGGGAACCTACGAGCAGTACTTC.